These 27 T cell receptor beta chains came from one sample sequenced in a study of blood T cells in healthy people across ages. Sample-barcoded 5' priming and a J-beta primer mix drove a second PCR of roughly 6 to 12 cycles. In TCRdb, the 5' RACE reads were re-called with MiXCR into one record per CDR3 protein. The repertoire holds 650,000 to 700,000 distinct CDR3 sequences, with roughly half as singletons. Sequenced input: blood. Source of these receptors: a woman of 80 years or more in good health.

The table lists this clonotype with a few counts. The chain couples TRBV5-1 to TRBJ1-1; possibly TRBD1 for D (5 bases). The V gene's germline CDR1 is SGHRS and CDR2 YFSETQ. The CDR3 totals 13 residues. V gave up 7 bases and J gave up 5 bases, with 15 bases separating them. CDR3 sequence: CASSRGEGTEAFF. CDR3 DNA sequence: TGCGCCAGCTCCCGCGGGGAGGGGACTGAAGCTTTCTTT.

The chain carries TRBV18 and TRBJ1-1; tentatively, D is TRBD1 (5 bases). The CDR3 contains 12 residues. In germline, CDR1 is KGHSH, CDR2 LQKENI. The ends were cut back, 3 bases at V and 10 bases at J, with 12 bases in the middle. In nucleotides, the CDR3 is TGTGCCAGCTCACCGGGACGGGTTAGAGCTTTCTTT. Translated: CASSPGRVRAFF.

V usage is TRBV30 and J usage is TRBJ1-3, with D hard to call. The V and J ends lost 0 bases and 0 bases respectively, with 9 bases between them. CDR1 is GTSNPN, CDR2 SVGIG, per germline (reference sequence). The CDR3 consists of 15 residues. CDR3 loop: CAWSVQTVSGNTIYF. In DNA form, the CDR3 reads TGTGCCTGGAGTGTACAGACCGTCTCTGGAAACACCATATATTTT.

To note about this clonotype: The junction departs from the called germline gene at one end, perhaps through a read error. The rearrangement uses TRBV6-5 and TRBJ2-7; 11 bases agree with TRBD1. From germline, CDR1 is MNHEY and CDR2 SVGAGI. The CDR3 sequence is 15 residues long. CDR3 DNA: TGTGCCAGCAGAGGAGCCGGGACAGGGGGGTACGAGCAGGACTTC. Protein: CASRGAGTGGYEQDF.

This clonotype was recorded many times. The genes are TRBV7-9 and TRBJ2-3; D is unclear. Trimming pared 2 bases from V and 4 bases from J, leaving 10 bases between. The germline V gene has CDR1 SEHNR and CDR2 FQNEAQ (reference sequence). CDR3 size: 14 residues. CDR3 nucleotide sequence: TGTGCCAGCAGCTTACAGGAGCCCCCAGATACGCAGTATTTT. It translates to CASSLQEPPDTQYF.

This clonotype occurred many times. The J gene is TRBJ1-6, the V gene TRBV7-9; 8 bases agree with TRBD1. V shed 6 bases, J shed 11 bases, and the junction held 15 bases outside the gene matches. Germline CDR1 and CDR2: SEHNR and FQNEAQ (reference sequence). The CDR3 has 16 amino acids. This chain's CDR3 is CASSFLSGTGDTPLHF. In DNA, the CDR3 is TGTGCCAGCAGTTTCCTCAGTGGGACAGGAGATACACCCCTCCACTTT. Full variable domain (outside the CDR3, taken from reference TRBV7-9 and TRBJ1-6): DTGVSQNPRHKITKRGQNVTFRCDPISEHNRLYWYRQTLGQGPEFLTYFQNEAQLEKSRLLSDRFSAERPKGSFSTLEIQRTEQGDSAMYLCASSFLSGTGDTPLHFGNGTRLTVT.

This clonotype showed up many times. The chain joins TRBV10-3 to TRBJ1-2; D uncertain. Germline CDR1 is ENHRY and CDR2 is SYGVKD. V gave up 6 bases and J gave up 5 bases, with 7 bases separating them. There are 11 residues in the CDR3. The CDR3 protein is CAISAQYGYTF. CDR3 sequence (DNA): TGTGCCATCAGCGCCCAGTATGGCTACACCTTC.

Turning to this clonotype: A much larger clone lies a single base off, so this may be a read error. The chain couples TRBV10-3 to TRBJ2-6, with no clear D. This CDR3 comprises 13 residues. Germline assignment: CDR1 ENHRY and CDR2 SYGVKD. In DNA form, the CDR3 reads TGTACCATCAGTGAGACTGGGGCCAACGTCCTGACTTTC. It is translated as CTISETGANVLTF.

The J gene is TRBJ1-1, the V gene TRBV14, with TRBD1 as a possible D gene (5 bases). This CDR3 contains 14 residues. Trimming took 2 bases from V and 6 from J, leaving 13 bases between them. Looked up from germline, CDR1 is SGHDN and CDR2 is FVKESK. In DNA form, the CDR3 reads TGTGCCAGCAGCCAACGGGAGGGGTTAGCTGAAGCTTTCTTT. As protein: CASSQREGLAEAFF.

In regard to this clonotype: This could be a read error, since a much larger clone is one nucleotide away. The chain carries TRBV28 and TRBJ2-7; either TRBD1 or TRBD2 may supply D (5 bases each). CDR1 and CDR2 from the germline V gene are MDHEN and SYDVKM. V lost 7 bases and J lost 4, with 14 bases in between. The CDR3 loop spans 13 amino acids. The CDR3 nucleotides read TGTGCCAGCACGGGGCCAACGTCATACGAGCAGTACTTC. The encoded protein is CASTGPTSYEQYF.

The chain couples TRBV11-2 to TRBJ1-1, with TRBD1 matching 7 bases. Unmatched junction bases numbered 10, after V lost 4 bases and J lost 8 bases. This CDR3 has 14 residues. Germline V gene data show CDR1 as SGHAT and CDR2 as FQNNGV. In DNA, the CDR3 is TGTGCCAGCAGCTCCCGTCCCCGGGACAGAGAAGCTTTCTTT. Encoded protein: CASSSRPRDREAFF.

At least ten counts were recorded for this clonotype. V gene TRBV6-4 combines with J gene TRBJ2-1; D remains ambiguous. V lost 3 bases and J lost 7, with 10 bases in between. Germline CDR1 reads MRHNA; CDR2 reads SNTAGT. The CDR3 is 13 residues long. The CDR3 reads CASSEWGMNEQFF. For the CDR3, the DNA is TGTGCCAGCAGTGAATGGGGTATGAATGAGCAGTTCTTC.

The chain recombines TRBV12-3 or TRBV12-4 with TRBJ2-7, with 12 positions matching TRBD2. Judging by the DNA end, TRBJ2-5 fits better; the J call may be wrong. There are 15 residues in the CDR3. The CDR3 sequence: CASRPRLAGEETQYF. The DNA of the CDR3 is TGTGCCAGCAGACCACGACTAGCGGGAGAGGAGACCCAGTACTTC.

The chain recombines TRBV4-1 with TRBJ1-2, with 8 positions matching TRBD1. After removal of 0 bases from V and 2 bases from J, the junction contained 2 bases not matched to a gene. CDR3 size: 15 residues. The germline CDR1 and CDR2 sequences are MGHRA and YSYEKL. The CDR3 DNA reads TGCGCCAGCAGCCAAGATGGGACAGGCAACTATGGCTACACCTTC. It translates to CASSQDGTGNYGYTF.

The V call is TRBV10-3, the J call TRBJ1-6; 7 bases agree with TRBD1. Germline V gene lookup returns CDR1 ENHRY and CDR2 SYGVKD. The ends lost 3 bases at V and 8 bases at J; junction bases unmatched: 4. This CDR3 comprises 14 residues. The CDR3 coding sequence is TGTGCCATCAGTGATGACAGGGTCGATTCACCCCTCCACTTT. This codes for CAISDDRVDSPLHF.

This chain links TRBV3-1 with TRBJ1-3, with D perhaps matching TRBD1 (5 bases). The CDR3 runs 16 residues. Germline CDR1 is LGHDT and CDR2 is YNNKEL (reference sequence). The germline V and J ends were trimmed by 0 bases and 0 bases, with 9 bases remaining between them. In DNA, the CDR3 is TGTGCCAGCAGCCAAGATCCAGGGTTCTCTGGAAACACCATATATTTT. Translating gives CASSQDPGFSGNTIYF.

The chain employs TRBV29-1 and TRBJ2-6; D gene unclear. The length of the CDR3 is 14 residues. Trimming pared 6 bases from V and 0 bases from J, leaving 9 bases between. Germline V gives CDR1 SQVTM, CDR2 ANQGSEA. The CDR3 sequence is CSVPHDSGANVLTF. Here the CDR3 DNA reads TGCAGCGTCCCCCATGACTCTGGGGCCAACGTCCTGACTTTC.

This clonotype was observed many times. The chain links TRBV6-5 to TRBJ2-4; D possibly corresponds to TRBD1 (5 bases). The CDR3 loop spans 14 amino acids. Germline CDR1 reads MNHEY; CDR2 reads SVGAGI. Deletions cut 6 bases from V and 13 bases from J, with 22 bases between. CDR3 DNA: TGTGCCAGCAGCTCATCGTCAGGGTCTAGGCGGCAGTACTTC. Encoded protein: CASSSSSGSRRQYF.

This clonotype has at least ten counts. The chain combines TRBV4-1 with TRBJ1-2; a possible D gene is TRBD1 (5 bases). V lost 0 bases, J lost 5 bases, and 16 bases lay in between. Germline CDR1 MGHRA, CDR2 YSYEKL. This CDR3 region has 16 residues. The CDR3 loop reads CASSQDFGQGRYGYTF. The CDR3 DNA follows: TGCGCCAGCAGCCAAGATTTCGGGCAGGGACGATATGGCTACACCTTC.

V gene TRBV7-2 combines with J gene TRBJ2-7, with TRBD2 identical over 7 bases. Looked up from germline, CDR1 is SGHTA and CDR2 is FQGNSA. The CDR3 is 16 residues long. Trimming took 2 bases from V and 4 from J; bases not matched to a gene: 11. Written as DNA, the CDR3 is TGTGCCAGCAGCTTAAGATCTGGACTAGACCGATACGAGCAGTACTTC. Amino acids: CASSLRSGLDRYEQYF.

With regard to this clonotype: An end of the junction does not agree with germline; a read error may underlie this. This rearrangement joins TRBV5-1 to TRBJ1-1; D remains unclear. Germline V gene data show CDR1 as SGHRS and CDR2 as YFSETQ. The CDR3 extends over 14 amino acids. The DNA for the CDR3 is TGCGCCGGCAGCCGCCCCGAGGCGGGCACTGAAGCTTTCTTT. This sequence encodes CAGSRPEAGTEAFF.

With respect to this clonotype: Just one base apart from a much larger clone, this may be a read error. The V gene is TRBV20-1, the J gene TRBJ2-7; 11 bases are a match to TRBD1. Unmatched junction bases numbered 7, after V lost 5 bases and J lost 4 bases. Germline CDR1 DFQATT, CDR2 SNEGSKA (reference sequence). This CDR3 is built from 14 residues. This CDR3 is CSACRDRGTYEQYF. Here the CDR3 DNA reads TGCAGTGCTTGCCGGGACAGGGGGACGTACGAGCAGTACTTC.

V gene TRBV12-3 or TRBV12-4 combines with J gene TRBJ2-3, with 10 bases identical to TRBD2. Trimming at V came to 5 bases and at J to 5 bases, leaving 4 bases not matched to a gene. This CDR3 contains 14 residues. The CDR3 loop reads CASSPSGGLDTQYF. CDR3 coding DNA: TGTGCCAGCAGTCCTAGCGGGGGTTTAGATACGCAGTATTTT.

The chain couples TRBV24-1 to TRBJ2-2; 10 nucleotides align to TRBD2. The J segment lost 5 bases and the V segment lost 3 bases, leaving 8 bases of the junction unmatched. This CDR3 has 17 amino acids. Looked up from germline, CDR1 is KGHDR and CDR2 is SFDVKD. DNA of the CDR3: TGTGCCACCAGTGATAGGGCGGGACTAGCGCTTACCGGGGAGCTGTTTTTT. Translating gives CATSDRAGLALTGELFF.

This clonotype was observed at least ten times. This CDR3 is CASSDIQDNSPLHF. The CDR3 nucleotides read TGTGCCAGCAGTGACATCCAAGACAATTCACCCCTCCACTTT. The chain uses TRBV6-1 and TRBJ1-6; D is undetermined. V was clipped by 3 bases and J by 7 bases, with 10 bases between them. The CDR3 has 14 residues. Germline CDR1 reads MNHNS; CDR2 reads SASEGT.

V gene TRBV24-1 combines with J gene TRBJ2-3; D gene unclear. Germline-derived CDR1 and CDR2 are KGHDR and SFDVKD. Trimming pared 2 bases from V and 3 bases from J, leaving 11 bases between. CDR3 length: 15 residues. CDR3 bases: TGTGCCACCAGTGATTCTAGGGCCACGACAGATACGCAGTATTTT. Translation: CATSDSRATTDTQYF.

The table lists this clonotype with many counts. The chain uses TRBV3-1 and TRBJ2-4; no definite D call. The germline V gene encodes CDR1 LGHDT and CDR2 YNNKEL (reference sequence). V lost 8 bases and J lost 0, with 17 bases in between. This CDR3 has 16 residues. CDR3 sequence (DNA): TGTGCCAGCGCAAGGTCGGGTAGCATAGCCAAAAACATTCAGTACTTC. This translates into CASARSGSIAKNIQYF.